One T cell receptor beta chain is described in this entry. The entry originates in a study of blood T cell repertoires in COVID-19. Looking at the study overall: Acute and convalescent COVID-19 samples came from the United States, Italy and Spain. The cDNA or gDNA used as material had been derived from T cells, B-cell-depleted T cells, or PBMCs.

Enrolled during active infection, Seattle patients were then followed longitudinally. Under the authors' procedure: Quantification of nucleated cells was approximated via reference gene primer amplification. Some clones are missing from TCRdb's copy, which holds only in-frame ones; the method was immunoSEQ multiplex PCR. V, J and clone size reflect that table, while D and trimming were determined from the DNA. The table lists under 200,000 clones, 80% to 90% of them singletons. CDR1 is LGHDT and CDR2 is YNNKEL in the germline V gene (reference sequence). Trimming took off 0 bases at V and 6 bases at J, with 14 bases between the two ends. There are 15 residues in the CDR3.

The sequence derives from a woman in her seventies with COVID-19, enrolled during active disease. The chain has TRBV3-1 (or the pseudogene TRBV3-2) and TRBJ1-1; D is perhaps TRBD1 (5 bases). The source material was peripheral blood. The CDR3 reads CASSQDLGVGAEAFF. CDR3 DNA sequence: TGTGCCAGCAGCCAAGATCTTGGGGTAGGGGCTGAAGCTTTCTTT.